This entry is about one TCR beta chain. In its sample, this clone was seen a few times. Its target antigen remains unknown. It has no much larger one-base neighbor in the sample; base qualities were not kept. CD4+ T cells from unexposed donors were collected before the COVID-19 pandemic (2011-2018). The EasySep CD4+ T cell isolation kit was used to isolate CD4+ T cells once the cultures had run for roughly 9 days. As cell numbers permitted, CD4+ T cells from unexposed donors were tested for reactivity to SARS-CoV-2 S and N and to four common cold coronavirus spike pools. Around 1.9 million PBMCs per well were cultured in IMDM with around 4.8% human AB serum and around 10 IU/ml IL-2. Half of the culture medium was replaced with fresh IL-2-containing medium on days 3 and 7. In general, every peptide culture condition was set up in three replicate wells. Leukapheresis product for the unexposed donors was purchased commercially. Ficoll-Paque PLUS gradient centrifugation was used to isolate PBMCs from leukapheresis product or whole blood. PBMCs were either cryopreserved at -140°C or used fresh in the expansion assay. The QIAamp Micro DNA Kit was used to extract genomic DNA from the CD4+ T cells.

V is cut back by 4 bases and J by 4 bases, with 4 bases in the junction unmatched. The CDR3 goes from the cysteine to the phenylalanine over 15 residues. The sequence is cut down to CDR3 DNA, 45 bases in frame from base 1. The germline V gene (reference sequence) gives CDR1 as SGHKS and CDR2 as YYEKEE. This specimen comes from a study of CD4 T cells in relation to SARS-CoV-2 and coronaviruses (dated by TCRdb to the early 2020s). Turning to the overall study: In the ViraFEST assay, PBMCs were cultured with antigen for roughly 11 days, after which TCR beta CDR3s were sequenced to identify antigen-specific clonal expansions. An HIV-1 Nef peptide pool or a no-peptide culture served as the negative reference condition. Patient-derived lymphoblastoid cell lines were used to map the HLA restriction of shared crossreactive spike epitopes. Memory CD4+ T cell crossreactivity between SARS-CoV-2 and common cold coronavirus spike proteins was assessed at the TCR clonotype level in the study. The Adaptive Biotechnologies TCR-sequencing kit was used for samples from a few pre-COVID donors and for the naive versus memory experiments, whereas the other data were Illumina-based. For other donors in the study, expansion assays were sequenced with a different, Illumina-based TCR-beta assay.

Library prep was done by the immunoSEQ multiplex PCR assay. In the source study's methods: During preprocessing, nonproductive sequences were removed, along with CDR3s that did not begin with C, did not end with F or W, or were shorter than 7 amino acids. The MANAFEST web app was used to call antigen-specific clonotypes on the basis of expansion compared with the reference and with other culture wells. A clone was considered positive if significant expansion relative to the reference culture was observed in 2 of 3 replicate wells at an FDR below 0.05. A further requirement for positive clones was significant expansion compared with all other tandem wells, along with an odds ratio above 5. CDR3 homology was quantified as pairwise Levenshtein distance, calculated with the stringdist R package after three terminal residues were trimmed from each end. TCRdb carries this immuneACCESS record with in-frame sequences only. Its versions omit some clonotypes, under half of them owing to an unresolved V gene in the studies checked, with the rest unexplained. V, J and clone size are those of that table, while D and trimming were read from the DNA. The sample contains about 26,000 clones, roughly 66% of them found a single time. Of the sample, about a fifth falls within the top ten clones.

The full study reports these points: Pre-pandemic and post-infection samples were not both contributed by any donor, so tracing of the source of pre-existing responses was limited. Since the crossreactivity analysis centred on spike protein, crossreactivity against other viral proteins was not assessed. Compared with monoreactive clones, crossreactive clones had significantly weaker SARS-CoV-2-driven expansion, a result consistent with antigenic imprinting. Around two thirds of donors had memory CD4+ clonotypes that crossrecognized SARS-CoV-2 and at least one common cold coronavirus spike. Small numbers of patients and of tested TCRs limited the study.

Recombination linked TRBV5-5 to TRBJ2-2; 10 nucleotides in the junction match TRBD2. The receptor's source is a human donor in good health. Sequenced input: CD4+ T cells from PBMCs, cultured in vitro. The nucleotides are TGTGCCAGCAGCATAGCGGGAGGACGCACCGGGGAGCTGTTTTTT. The resulting protein is CASSIAGGRTGELFF.